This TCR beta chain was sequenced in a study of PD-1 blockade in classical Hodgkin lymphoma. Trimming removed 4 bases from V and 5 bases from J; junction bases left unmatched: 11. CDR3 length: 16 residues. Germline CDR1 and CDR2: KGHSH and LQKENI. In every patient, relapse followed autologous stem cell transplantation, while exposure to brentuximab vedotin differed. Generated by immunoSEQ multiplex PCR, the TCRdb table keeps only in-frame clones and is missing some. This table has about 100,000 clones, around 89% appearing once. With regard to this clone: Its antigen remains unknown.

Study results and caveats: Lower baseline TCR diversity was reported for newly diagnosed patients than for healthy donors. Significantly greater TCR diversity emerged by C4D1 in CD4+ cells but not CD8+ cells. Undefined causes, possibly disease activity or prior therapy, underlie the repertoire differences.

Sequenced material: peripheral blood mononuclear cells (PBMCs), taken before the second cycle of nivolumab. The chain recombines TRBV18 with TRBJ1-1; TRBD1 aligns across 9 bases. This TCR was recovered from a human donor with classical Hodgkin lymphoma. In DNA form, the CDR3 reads TGTGCCAGCTCACTCGGACAGGGGAATCAGAAAACTGAAGCTTTCTTT. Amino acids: CASSLGQGNQKTEAFF.